This T cell receptor beta chain was captured in a study of blood T cell repertoires in COVID-19. Looking at the study overall: T cells, B-cell-depleted T cells, or PBMCs supplied cDNA or gDNA.

The count of this clone is one. Methods used by the authors: How many nucleated cells were present was estimated from reference gene primer amplification. The protocol was immunoSEQ multiplex PCR, while the TCRdb copy is restricted to in-frame clones and leaves out a portion. The V and J calls and clone size come from that table; D and trimming were worked out from the DNA. The sample records roughly 100,000 clones, roughly nine tenths being singletons. The CDR3 contains 16 residues. Germline CDR1 LNHDA, CDR2 SQIVND (reference sequence). After removal of 1 base from V and 4 bases from J, the junction contained 6 bases not matched to a gene.

The specimen sequenced was peripheral blood. The V call is TRBV19, the J call TRBJ1-5; 8 bases line up with TRBD1. This clonotype was sampled from a woman in her 50s with COVID-19, enrolled during active disease. The CDR3 coding sequence is TGTGCCAGTAGTATAGTCCGGACAGGGAGGAATCAGCCCCAGCATTTT. It is translated as CASSIVRTGRNQPQHF.